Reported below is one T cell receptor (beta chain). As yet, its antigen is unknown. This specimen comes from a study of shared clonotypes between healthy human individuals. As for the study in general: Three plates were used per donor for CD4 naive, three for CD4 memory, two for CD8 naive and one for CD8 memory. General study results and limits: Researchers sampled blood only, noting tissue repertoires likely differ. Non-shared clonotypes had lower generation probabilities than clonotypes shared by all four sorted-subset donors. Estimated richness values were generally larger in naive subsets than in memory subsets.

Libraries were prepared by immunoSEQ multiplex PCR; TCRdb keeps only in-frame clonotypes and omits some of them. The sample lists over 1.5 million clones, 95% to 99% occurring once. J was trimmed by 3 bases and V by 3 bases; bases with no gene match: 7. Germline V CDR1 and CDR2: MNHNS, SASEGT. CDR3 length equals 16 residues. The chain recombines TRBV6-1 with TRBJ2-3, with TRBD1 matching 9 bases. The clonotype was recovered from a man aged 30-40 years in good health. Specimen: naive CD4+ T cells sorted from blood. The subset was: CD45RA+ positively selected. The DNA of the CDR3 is TGTGCCAGCAGTGATGGGACAGGGCTCCTGACAGATACGCAGTATTTT. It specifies CASSDGTGLLTDTQYF.